This T cell receptor beta chain was sequenced for a study of beta chain features in type 1 diabetes. This clone turned up a few times. As yet, its antigen is unknown. Findings and limits, study-wide: All four CD4+ subsets from Type 1 diabetes patients carried moderately but significantly shorter TCRB CDR3s.

Germline CDR1 and CDR2: KGHSH and LQKENI. Trimming pared 3 bases from V and 6 bases from J, leaving 8 bases between. The CDR3 spans 13 residues. The isolated RNA, all of it, was reverse transcribed, so expressed TCRB transcripts were what got sequenced. TCRdb keeps only in-frame clones here, not all; method: immunoSEQ multiplex PCR. The sample has around 250,000 clones, about 15% seen once; the top ten hold approximately 0.021%. The chain carries TRBV18 and TRBJ2-2; D is unresolved. This sequence originates from a man aged 30 to 39 with type 1 diabetes. The sequencing input was naive CD4+ T cells from blood. CDR3 sequence: CASSPQDPGELFF. DNA for the CDR3: TGTGCCAGCTCACCTCAGGATCCCGGGGAGCTGTTTTTT.